The present entry profiles one T cell receptor beta chain with its context. Its antigen is as yet unknown. In the PCR, 60 Vbeta and 13 Jbeta primers were used. Assay: immunoSEQ multiplex PCR; the TCRdb copy retains only in-frame clones and omits some. The listing contains about 130,000 clones. This sample was included in a study of cytomegalovirus exposure and HLA in healthy donors. Nominal health characterized the donors when sampled, though unrecorded immune exposures were likely. Broader study findings: In an earlier analysis, in about 530 donors, most V segments appeared productive either ~90% or ~30% of the time.

The sequence derives from a man aged 40-49 years in good health and CMV-seronegative. Sequenced material: PBMCs.

CDR3 DNA sequence: TGTGCCAGCAGCGATACGGGGGGACAGGGCTACGAGCAGTACTTC. Translated, it gives CASSDTGGQGYEQYF. The chain links TRBV6-5 to TRBJ2-7; 9 bases match TRBD1. This CDR3 spans 15 amino acids. The V gene's germline CDR1 is MNHEY and CDR2 SVGAGI. V lost 6 bases to trimming and J lost 3 bases; unmatched junction nucleotides: 9.